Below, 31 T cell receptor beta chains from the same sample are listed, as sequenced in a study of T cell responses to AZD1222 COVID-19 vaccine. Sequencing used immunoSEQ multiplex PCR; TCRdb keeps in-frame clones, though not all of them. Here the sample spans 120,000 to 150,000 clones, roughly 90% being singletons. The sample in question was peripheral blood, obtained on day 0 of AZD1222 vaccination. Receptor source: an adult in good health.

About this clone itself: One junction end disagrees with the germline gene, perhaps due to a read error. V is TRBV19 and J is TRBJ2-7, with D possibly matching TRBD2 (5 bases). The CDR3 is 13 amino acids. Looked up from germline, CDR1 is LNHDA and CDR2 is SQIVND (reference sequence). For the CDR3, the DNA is TGTGCCAGTAGAATAGCCGGGATGAATGAGCAGTACTTC. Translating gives CASRIAGMNEQYF.

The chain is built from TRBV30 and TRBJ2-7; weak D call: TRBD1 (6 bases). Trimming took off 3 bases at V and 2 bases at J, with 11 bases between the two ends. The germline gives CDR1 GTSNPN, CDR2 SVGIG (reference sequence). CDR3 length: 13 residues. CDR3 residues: CAWRRTATYEQYF. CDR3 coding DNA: TGTGCCTGGAGACGGACAGCCACCTACGAGCAGTACTTC.

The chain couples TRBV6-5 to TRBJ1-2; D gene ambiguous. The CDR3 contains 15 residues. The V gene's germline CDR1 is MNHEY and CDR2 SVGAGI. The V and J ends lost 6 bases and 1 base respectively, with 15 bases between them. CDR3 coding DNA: TGTGCCAGCAGCCTTGGGATTACTTATAACTATGGCTACACCTTC. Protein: CASSLGITYNYGYTF.

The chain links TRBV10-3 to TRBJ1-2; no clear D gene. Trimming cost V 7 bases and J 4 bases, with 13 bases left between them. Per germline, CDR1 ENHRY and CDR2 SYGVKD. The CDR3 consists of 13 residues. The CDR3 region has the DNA TGTGCCATCAACCCGGAAGTACGCTATGGCTACACCTTC. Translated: CAINPEVRYGYTF.

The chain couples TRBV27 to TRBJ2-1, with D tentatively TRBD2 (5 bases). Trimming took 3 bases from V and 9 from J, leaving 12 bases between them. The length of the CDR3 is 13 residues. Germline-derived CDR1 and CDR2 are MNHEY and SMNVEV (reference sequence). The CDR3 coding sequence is TGTGCCAGCAGTTTTACACCGGCGGGTGAGCAGTTCTTC. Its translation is CASSFTPAGEQFF.

CDR3 coding DNA: TGTGCCAGCAGTGAGAGACTAGCGGGAGCTCAAGAGACCCAGTACTTC. It translates to CASSERLAGAQETQYF. The V call is TRBV6-1, the J call TRBJ2-5; 12 bases match TRBD2. CDR3 length: 16 amino acids. CDR1 is MNHNS and CDR2 is SASEGT in the germline V gene. The junction had 4 bases not matched to a gene; V was cut back by 3 bases and J by 2 bases.

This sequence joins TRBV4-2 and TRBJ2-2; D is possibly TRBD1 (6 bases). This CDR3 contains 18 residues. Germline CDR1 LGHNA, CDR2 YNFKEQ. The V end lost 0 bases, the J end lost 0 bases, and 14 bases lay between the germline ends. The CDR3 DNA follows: TGTGCCAGCAGCCAAGATACATCAGGGGCAGCGAACACCGGGGAGCTGTTTTTT. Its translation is CASSQDTSGAANTGELFF.

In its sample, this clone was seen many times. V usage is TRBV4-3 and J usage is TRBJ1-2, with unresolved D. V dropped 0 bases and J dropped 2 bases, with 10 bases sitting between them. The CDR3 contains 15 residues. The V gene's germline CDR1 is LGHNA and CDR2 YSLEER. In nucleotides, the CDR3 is TGCGCCAGCAGCCAAGATAGTTACGGAAACTATGGCTACACCTTC. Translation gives CASSQDSYGNYGYTF.

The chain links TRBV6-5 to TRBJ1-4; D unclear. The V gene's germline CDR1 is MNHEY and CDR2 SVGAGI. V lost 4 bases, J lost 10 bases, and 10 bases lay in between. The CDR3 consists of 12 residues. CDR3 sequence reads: CASSLGSGKLFF. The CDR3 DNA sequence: TGTGCCAGCAGTTTAGGTAGTGGAAAACTGTTTTTT.

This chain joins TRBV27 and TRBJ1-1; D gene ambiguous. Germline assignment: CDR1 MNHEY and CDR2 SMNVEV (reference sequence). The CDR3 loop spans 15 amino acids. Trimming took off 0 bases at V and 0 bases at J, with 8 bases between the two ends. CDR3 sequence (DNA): TGTGCCAGCAGTTTATCGCTGGGGATGAACACTGAAGCTTTCTTT. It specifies CASSLSLGMNTEAFF.

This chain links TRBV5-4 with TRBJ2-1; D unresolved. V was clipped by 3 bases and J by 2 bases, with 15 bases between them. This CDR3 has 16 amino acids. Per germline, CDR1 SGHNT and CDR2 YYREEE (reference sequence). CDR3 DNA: TGTGCCAGCAGCTCGATCCTCGCGAGCCCCTACAATGAGCAGTTCTTC. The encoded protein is CASSSILASPYNEQFF.

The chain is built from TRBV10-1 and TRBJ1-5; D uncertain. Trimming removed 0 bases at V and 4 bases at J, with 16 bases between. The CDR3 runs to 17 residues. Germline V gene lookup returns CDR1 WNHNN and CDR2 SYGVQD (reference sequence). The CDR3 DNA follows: TGCGCCAGCAGTGAGTCGAGGAGAGGGAGAGGGAATCAGCCCCAGCATTTT. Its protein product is CASSESRRGRGNQPQHF.

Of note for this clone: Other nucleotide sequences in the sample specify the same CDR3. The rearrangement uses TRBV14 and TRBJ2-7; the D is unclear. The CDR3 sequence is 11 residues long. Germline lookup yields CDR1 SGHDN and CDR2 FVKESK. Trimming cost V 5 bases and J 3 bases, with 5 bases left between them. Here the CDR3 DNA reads TGTGCCAGCAGCTCCCACTACGAGCAGTACTTC. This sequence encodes CASSSHYEQYF.

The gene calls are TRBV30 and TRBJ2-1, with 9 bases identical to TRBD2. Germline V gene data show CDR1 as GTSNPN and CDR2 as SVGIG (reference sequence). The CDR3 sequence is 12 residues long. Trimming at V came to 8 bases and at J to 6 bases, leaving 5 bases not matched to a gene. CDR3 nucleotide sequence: TGTGCCCTTAGCGGGAGATCCAATGAGCAGTTCTTC. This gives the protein CALSGRSNEQFF.

The CDR3 DNA sequence: TGTGCCAGCAGCCTGGCAGGGGGATACGAGCAGTACTTC. Amino acids: CASSLAGGYEQYF. V usage is TRBV28 and J usage is TRBJ2-7; 7 bases fit TRBD1. The CDR3 spans 13 residues. V trimming: 6 bases; J trimming: 4 bases; junction bases outside the gene matches: 6. Germline V CDR1 and CDR2: MDHEN, SYDVKM.

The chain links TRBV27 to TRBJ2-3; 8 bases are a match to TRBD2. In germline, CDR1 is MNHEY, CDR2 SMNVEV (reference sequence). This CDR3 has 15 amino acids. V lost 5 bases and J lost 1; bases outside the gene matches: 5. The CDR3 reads CASSRRGEGTDTQYF. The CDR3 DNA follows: TGTGCCAGCAGTAGGCGGGGGGAAGGCACAGATACGCAGTATTTT.

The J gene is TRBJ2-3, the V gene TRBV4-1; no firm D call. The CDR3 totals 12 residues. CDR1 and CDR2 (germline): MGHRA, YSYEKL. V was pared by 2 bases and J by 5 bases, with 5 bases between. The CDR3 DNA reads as TGCGCCAGCAGCCAACCTGAAGATACGCAGTATTTT. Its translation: CASSQPEDTQYF.

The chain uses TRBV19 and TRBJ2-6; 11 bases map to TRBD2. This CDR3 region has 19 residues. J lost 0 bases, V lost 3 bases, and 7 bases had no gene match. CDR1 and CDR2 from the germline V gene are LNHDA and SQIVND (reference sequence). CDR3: CASSMERLAGYSGANVLTF. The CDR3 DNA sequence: TGTGCCAGTAGTATGGAAAGACTAGCGGGGTACTCTGGGGCCAACGTCCTGACTTTC.

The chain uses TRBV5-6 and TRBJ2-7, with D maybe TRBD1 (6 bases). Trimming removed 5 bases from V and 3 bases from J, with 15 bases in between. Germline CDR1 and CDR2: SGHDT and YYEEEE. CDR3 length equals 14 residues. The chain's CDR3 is CASSFGTSLYEQYF. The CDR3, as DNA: TGTGCCAGCAGTTTTGGGACATCCCTCTACGAGCAGTACTTC.

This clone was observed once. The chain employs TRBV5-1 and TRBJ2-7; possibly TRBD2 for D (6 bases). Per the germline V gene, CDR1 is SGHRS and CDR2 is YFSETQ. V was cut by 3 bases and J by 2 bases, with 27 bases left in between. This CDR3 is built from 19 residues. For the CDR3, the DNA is TGCGCCAGCAGCTCGGAGGGTGCCTGGCTCTCATCCTCCCCCTACGAGCAGTACTTC. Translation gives CASSSEGAWLSSSPYEQYF. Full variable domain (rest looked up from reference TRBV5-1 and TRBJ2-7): KAGVTQTPRYLIKTRGQQVTLSCSPISGHRSVSWYQQTPGQGLQFLFEYFSETQRNKGNFPGRFSGRQFSNSRSEMNVSTLELGDSALYLCASSSEGAWLSSSPYEQYFGPGTRLTVT.

The CDR3 region has the DNA TGTGCCAGCAGCCCAGGGGGACTAGCGGTCCCCCAGGGGGATGAGCAGTTCTTC. Amino acids: CASSPGGLAVPQGDEQFF. The rearrangement links TRBV7-2 to TRBJ2-1, with 11 bases matching TRBD2. This CDR3 has 18 residues. Germline assignment: CDR1 SGHTA and CDR2 FQGNSA. The ends lost 5 bases at V and 8 bases at J; junction bases unmatched: 17.

The CDR3 DNA is TGTGCCAGCAGTTACTCGGACAACACCGGGGAGCTGTTTTTT. Translation: CASSYSDNTGELFF. This sequence joins TRBV6-2 or TRBV6-3 and TRBJ2-2; D call uncertain. Trimming removed 0 bases at V and 2 bases at J, with 4 bases between. Germline CDR1 and CDR2: MNHEY and SVGEGT. The CDR3 consists of 14 residues.

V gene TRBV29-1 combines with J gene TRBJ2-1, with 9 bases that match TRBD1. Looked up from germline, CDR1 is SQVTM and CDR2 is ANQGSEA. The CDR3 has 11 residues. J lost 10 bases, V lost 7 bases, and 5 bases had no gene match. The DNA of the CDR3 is TGCAGCGCACAGGGGGCGGGAGAGCAGTTCTTC. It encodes CSAQGAGEQFF.

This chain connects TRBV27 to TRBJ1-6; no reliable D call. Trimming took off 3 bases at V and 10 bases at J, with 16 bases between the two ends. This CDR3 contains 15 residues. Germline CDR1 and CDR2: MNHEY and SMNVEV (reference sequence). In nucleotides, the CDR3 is TGTGCCAGCAGTTTGGTTGGGAAGGAGAAATCACCCCTCCACTTT. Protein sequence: CASSLVGKEKSPLHF.

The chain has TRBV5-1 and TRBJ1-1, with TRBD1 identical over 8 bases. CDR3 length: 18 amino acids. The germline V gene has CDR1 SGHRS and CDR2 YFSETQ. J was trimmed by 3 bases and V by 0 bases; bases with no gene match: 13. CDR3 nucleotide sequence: TGCGCCAGCAGCTTGGCATTGTACAGGGGGTCAGGCGACACTGAAGCTTTCTTT. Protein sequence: CASSLALYRGSGDTEAFF.

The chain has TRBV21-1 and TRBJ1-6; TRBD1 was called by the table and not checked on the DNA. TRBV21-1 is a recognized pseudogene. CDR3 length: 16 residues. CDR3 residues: CASSKAREDRGSPLHF. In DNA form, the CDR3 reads TGTGCCAGCAGCAAAGCGAGGGAGGACAGGGGCTCACCCCTCCACTTT.

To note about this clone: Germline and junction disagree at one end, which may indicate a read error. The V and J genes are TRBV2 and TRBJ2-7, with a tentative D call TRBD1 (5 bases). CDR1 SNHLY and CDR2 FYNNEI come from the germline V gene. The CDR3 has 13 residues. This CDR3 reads CASSEGNPPKGHF. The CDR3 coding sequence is TGTGCCAGCAGTGAAGGGAACCCCCCGAAGGGGCACTTC.

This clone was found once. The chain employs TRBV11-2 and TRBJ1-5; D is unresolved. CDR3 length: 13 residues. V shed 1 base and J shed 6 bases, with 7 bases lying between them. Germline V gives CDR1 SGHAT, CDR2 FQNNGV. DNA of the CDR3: TGTGCCAGCAGCTTAGTCATGGGTCAGCCCCAGCATTTT. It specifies CASSLVMGQPQHF.

The CDR3 reads CASRGRPGSEAFF. The CDR3 region has the DNA TGTGCCAGCAGGGGCCGACCGGGCTCTGAAGCTTTCTTT. V gene TRBV2 combines with J gene TRBJ1-1; D is unclear. CDR1 is SNHLY and CDR2 is FYNNEI in the germline V gene. This CDR3 contains 13 residues. Trimming took off 6 bases at V and 6 bases at J, with 14 bases between the two ends. The complete variable domain, with remaining parts taken from reference TRBV2 and TRBJ1-1, reads EPEVTQTPSHQVTQMGQEVILRCVPISNHLYFYWYRQILGQKVEFLVSFYNNEISEKSEIFDDQFSVERPDGSNFTLKIRSTKLEDSAMYFCASRGRPGSEAFFGQGTRLTVV.

This CDR3 is CSVSSRATNEKLFF. Written as DNA, the CDR3 is TGCAGCGTTTCCTCCAGGGCTACTAATGAAAAACTGTTTTTT. The gene calls are TRBV29-1 and TRBJ1-4; a possible D gene is TRBD1 (5 bases). Between the trimmed V and J ends, which lost 5 bases and 2 bases, there was a span of 12 bases. The CDR3 covers 14 residues. CDR1 and CDR2 from the germline V gene are SQVTM and ANQGSEA.

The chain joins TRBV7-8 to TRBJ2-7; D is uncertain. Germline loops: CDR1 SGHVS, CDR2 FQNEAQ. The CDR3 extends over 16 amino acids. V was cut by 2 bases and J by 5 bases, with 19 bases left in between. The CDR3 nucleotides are TGTGCCAGCAGCTTAATCTTGGCGGCAGCTCACAACGAGCAGTACTTC. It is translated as CASSLILAAAHNEQYF.